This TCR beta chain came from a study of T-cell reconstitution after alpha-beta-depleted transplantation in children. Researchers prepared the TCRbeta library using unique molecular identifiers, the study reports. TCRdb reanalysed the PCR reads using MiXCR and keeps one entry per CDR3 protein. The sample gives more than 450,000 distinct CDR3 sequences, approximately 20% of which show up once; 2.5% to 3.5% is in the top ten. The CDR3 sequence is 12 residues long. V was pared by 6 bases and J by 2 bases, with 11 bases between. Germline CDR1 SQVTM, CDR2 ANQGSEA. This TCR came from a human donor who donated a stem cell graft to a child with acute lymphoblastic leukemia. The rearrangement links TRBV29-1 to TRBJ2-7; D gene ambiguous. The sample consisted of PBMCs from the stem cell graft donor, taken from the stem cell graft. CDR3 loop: CSVRRSTYEQYF. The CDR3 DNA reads TGCAGCGTACGCAGGAGTACCTACGAGCAGTACTTC.